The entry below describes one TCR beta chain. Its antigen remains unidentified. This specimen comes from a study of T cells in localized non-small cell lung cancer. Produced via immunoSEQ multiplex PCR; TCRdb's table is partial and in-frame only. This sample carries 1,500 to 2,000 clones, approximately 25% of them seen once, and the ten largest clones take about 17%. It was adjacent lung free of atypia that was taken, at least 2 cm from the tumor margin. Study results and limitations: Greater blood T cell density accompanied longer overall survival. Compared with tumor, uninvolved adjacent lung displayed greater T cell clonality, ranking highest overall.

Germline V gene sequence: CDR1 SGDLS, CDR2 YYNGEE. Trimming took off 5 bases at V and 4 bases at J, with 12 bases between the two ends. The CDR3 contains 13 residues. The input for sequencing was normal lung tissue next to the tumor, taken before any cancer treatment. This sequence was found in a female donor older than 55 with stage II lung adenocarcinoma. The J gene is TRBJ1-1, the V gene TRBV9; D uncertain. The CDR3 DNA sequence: TGTGCCAGCAGTGTTGTGGTTACCACTGAAGCTTTCTTT. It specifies CASSVVVTTEAFF.